The 26 T cell receptor beta chains presented below share a single source sample, sequenced in a study of T cells in Graves' hyperthyroidism and ophthalmopathy. What was amplified from RNA transcripts were TCR beta CDR3 regions. Primed by the HTBI set, a first-round RT-PCR was run on the TCR CDR3. TCRdb itself ran the multiplex PCR reads through MiXCR, one entry per CDR3 protein. Among 360,000 or so distinct CDR3 sequences listed, approximately 20% were seen once. The source material was blood. The receptors were gathered from a woman in her late teens or twenties with Graves' hyperthyroidism.

About this clonotype itself: A junction end diverges from the germline sequence, so it may reflect a read error. The chain employs TRBV4-1 and TRBJ2-7; D is ambiguous. This CDR3 contains 15 residues. Germline loops: CDR1 MGHRA, CDR2 YSYEKL. The CDR3 sequence: CASSQDPTVTYEQCF. DNA for the CDR3: TGCGCCAGCAGCCAAGATCCAACAGTCACCTACGAGCAGTGCTTC.

There are many counts of this clonotype. The chain is built from TRBV6-4 and TRBJ2-1, with TRBD2 identical over 8 bases. V dropped 0 bases and J dropped 4; count of bases not matched to a gene: 2. The CDR3 is 15 residues long. Germline CDR1 and CDR2: MRHNA and SNTAGT. The DNA for the CDR3 is TGTGCCAGCAGTGACTCGGCGGGGGGTTACAATGAGCAGTTCTTC. This encodes CASSDSAGGYNEQFF.

Of note for this clonotype: Mismatch with germline at one junction end may stem from a read error. The chain is built from TRBV12-3 or TRBV12-4 and TRBJ2-7; D is undetermined. CDR3 length equals 14 residues. DNA of the CDR3: TGTGCCAGCAGTCCGGGCGTGGTATTATACGATCAGTACTTC. As protein: CASSPGVVLYDQYF.

This chain connects TRBV28 to TRBJ2-2, with a tentative D call TRBD1 (6 bases). With 11 bases removed from V and 7 bases from J, the gap between germline ends came to 20 bases. Germline values: CDR1 MDHEN, CDR2 SYDVKM. The CDR3 length is 14 residues. The DNA of the CDR3 is TGTGCCGCTTCTGGACAGACTTTCGGCGGGGAGCTGTTTTTT. Translation: CAASGQTFGGELFF. Full variable domain (outside the CDR3, taken from reference TRBV28 and TRBJ2-2): DVKVTQSSRYLVKRTGEKVFLECVQDMDHENMFWYRQDPGLGLRLIYFSYDVKMKEKGDIPEGYSVSREKKERFSLILESASTNQTSMYLCAASGQTFGGELFFGEGSRLTVL.

The table lists this clonotype with many counts. CDR3 in amino acids: CASGYRSMGTEAFF. The CDR3 nucleotides read TGTGCCAGCGGGTATCGCAGCATGGGAACTGAAGCTTTCTTT. V is TRBV27 and J is TRBJ1-1; D uncertain. The CDR3 is made up of 14 amino acids. Trimming took off 8 bases at V and 5 bases at J, with 18 bases between the two ends. Germline values: CDR1 MNHEY, CDR2 SMNVEV (reference sequence).

The sample holds many counts of this clonotype. The V and J genes are TRBV27 and TRBJ1-2, with TRBD1 as a possible D gene (5 bases). Germline values: CDR1 MNHEY, CDR2 SMNVEV (reference sequence). This CDR3 has 17 residues. V lost 7 bases to trimming and J lost 4 bases, with 25 bases between them. The CDR3 DNA sequence: TGTGCCAGCATGGAACGTGGAGGGACGGCGACCTTCTATGGCTACACCTTC. This gives the protein CASMERGGTATFYGYTF.

This rearrangement joins TRBV20-1 to TRBJ2-2; TRBD1 matches at 7 bases. With V trimmed by 2 bases and J by 6 bases, 9 bases remained unmatched. The CDR3 loop spans 15 amino acids. In germline, CDR1 is DFQATT, CDR2 SNEGSKA (reference sequence). CDR3 nucleotide sequence: TGCAGTGCTAGACCCCCAGGGGGTCGGGCCGGGGAGCTGTTTTTT. It translates to CSARPPGGRAGELFF.

This clonotype was counted at least ten times. This sequence joins TRBV5-6 and TRBJ1-2; no definite D call. V lost 1 base and J lost 8, with 9 bases in between. The CDR3 consists of 12 residues. Germline V gives CDR1 SGHDT, CDR2 YYEEEE. The CDR3 sequence: CASSLYRGGYTF. In DNA form, the CDR3 reads TGTGCCAGCAGCTTGTACCGGGGAGGCTACACCTTC.

In this sample, this clonotype turned up many times. This chain joins TRBV7-3 and TRBJ1-1; D call uncertain. Per germline, CDR1 SGHTA and CDR2 FQGTGA. This CDR3 has 13 amino acids. Trimming stripped 2 bases from V and 6 bases from J, with 10 bases between. This CDR3 reads CASSLYEEAEAFF. In DNA, the CDR3 is TGTGCCAGCAGCTTATACGAGGAGGCTGAAGCTTTCTTT.

This clonotype was seen a few times. CDR3 nucleotides: TGTGCCAGCAGATCGGGACAGGTAGGCGAGCAGTACTTC. This gives the protein CASRSGQVGEQYF. The rearrangement joins TRBV6-1 to TRBJ2-7, with TRBD1 matching 8 bases. V shed 6 bases, J shed 6 bases, and the junction held 7 bases outside the gene matches. This CDR3 spans 13 amino acids. CDR1 MNHNS and CDR2 SASEGT come from the germline V gene.

On this clonotype itself: As the CDR3 is not closed by the conserved phenylalanine or tryptophan, this likely results from a read error. This chain uses TRBV27 with TRBJ1-1; tentative D call: TRBD1 (5 bases). The length of the CDR3 is 17 residues. V gave up 3 bases and J gave up 0 bases, with 17 bases separating them. CDR1 is MNHEY, CDR2 SMNVEV, per germline (reference sequence). This CDR3 reads CASSFTPRDGMNTEAFS. DNA for the CDR3: TGTGCCAGCAGTTTTACCCCTCGGGACGGCATGAACACTGAAGCTTTCTCT.

In its sample, this clonotype was seen many times. This CDR3 is CASSPAGPWRGYTF. The CDR3 nucleotides are TGTGCCAGCAGCCCAGCCGGGCCCTGGCGTGGCTACACCTTC. The chain couples TRBV7-3 to TRBJ1-2; D gene ambiguous. Germline CDR1 reads SGHTA; CDR2 reads FQGTGA. The CDR3 runs 14 residues. V lost 5 bases, J lost 7 bases, and 17 bases lay in between.

This clonotype was seen ten or more times. The chain's CDR3 is CASSLGVETEAFF. CDR3 in DNA: TGTGCCAGCAGCTTGGGGGTAGAAACTGAAGCTTTCTTT. This chain joins TRBV7-9 and TRBJ1-1; D is possibly TRBD1 (5 bases). The germline V gene encodes CDR1 SEHNR and CDR2 FQNEAQ (reference sequence). The CDR3 runs to 13 residues. Trimming took off 3 bases at V and 5 bases at J, with 10 bases between the two ends.

This sequence joins TRBV27 and TRBJ2-3, with a possible D match to TRBD1 (6 bases). The V gene's germline CDR1 is MNHEY and CDR2 SMNVEV (reference sequence). The CDR3 sequence is 16 residues long. V lost 4 bases and J 0 bases, leaving 14 bases between the germline ends. CDR3 DNA: TGTGCCAGCAGTTCCCTGGGGGCTTCTAGCACAGATACGCAGTATTTT. Translating it yields CASSSLGASSTDTQYF.

This clonotype has ten or more counts. V gene TRBV2 combines with J gene TRBJ1-1; D is ambiguous. The CDR3 spans 14 residues. Germline V CDR1 and CDR2: SNHLY, FYNNEI. V shed 3 bases and J shed 4 bases, with 12 bases lying between them. CDR3 residues: CASSDRRYSTEAFF. CDR3 nucleotides: TGTGCCAGCAGTGACAGGAGGTACAGCACTGAAGCTTTCTTT.

This clonotype came up a few times. This rearrangement joins TRBV4-1 to TRBJ1-6, with D possibly matching TRBD1 (5 bases). Germline CDR1 MGHRA, CDR2 YSYEKL. CDR3 length: 16 residues. Deletions cut 1 base from V and 8 bases from J, with 15 bases between. The CDR3 region is CASSQAGGAADSPLHF. As DNA, the CDR3 is TGCGCCAGCAGCCAAGCCGGTGGGGCCGCGGATTCACCCCTCCACTTT.

This clonotype has just a few counts. The chain recombines TRBV6-2 or TRBV6-3 with TRBJ1-1, with D unclear. Germline CDR1 and CDR2: MNHEY and SVGEGT. This CDR3 has 14 amino acids. V was pared by 5 bases and J by 3 bases, with 13 bases between. CDR3 protein: CASSLPTVYTEAFF. DNA of the CDR3: TGTGCCAGCAGTCTACCTACAGTCTACACTGAAGCTTTCTTT.

This clonotype showed up many times. J is TRBJ1-5 and V is TRBV30; no firm D call. The germline CDR1 and CDR2 sequences are GTSNPN and SVGIG (reference sequence). The CDR3 has 13 residues. Trimming shortened V by 2 bases and J by 9 bases, and 14 bases separated the two germline ends. The CDR3 DNA reads as TGTGCCTGGAGTCCGACCGAGGCAGGGCCCCAGCATTTT. The encoded protein is CAWSPTEAGPQHF.

V is TRBV4-1 and J is TRBJ1-5; 10 positions match TRBD1. This CDR3 spans 15 amino acids. Germline CDR1 is MGHRA and CDR2 is YSYEKL. Trimming at V came to 0 bases and at J to 9 bases, leaving 5 bases not matched to a gene. CDR3 DNA sequence: TGCGCCAGCAGCCAAGAAGGGACAGGGGTTGGGCCCCAGCATTTT. This encodes CASSQEGTGVGPQHF.

This clonotype was seen ten or more times. This chain uses TRBV10-1 with TRBJ1-1; possibly TRBD1 for D (6 bases). The length of the CDR3 is 18 residues. Germline CDR1 WNHNN, CDR2 SYGVQD (reference sequence). Trimming took 3 bases from V and 10 from J, leaving 30 bases between them. The CDR3 DNA is TGCGCCAGCAGTGATTTTATCGTTAGGACAGCGCCCCAGGATGGAGCTTTCTTT. It translates to CASSDFIVRTAPQDGAFF.

This clonotype has at least ten counts. This chain links TRBV7-9 with TRBJ1-3; no definite D call. This CDR3 contains 15 residues. CDR1 and CDR2 (germline): SEHNR, FQNEAQ (reference sequence). The V end was cut by 6 bases, the J end by 4 bases, with 16 bases between. CDR3 in amino acids: CASRVPEREGNTIYF. The CDR3 nucleotides read TGTGCCAGCAGAGTGCCCGAACGGGAGGGAAACACCATATATTTT.

This clonotype was counted ten times or more. This chain connects TRBV7-2 to TRBJ2-5; no firm D call. Trimming removed 2 bases at V and 3 bases at J, with 4 bases between. The CDR3 covers 12 residues. Per the germline V gene, CDR1 is SGHTA and CDR2 is FQGNSA. The chain's CDR3 is CASSLFKETQYF. The DNA for the CDR3 is TGTGCCAGCAGCTTATTCAAAGAGACCCAGTACTTC.

This clonotype has a count of ten or more. The rearrangement links TRBV11-2 to TRBJ2-7, with 8 bases identical to TRBD1. Per germline, CDR1 SGHAT and CDR2 FQNNGV. This CDR3 region has 13 residues. V was clipped by 5 bases and J by 4 bases; unmatched bases: 4. The CDR3 is CASSEDREYEQYF. For the CDR3, the DNA is TGTGCCAGCAGCGAGGACAGGGAATACGAGCAGTACTTC.

This chain uses TRBV10-3 with TRBJ1-6; D is ambiguous. Germline CDR1 ENHRY, CDR2 SYGVKD. CDR3 length: 15 residues. Deletions cut 0 bases from V and 7 bases from J, with 10 bases between. The DNA of the CDR3 is TGTGCCATCAGTGAGTCGACCGTCTTCAATTCACCCCTCCACTTT. It codes for CAISESTVFNSPLHF.

The sample holds many counts of this clonotype. The J gene is TRBJ1-5, the V gene TRBV2; TRBD1 is a possible D gene (6 bases). Looked up from germline, CDR1 is SNHLY and CDR2 is FYNNEI. Trimming left V 3 bases short and J 7 bases short, with 13 bases between. The CDR3 has 14 residues. The CDR3 protein is CASSDEGVGQPQHF. CDR3 nucleotides: TGTGCCAGCAGTGATGAGGGGGTAGGCCAGCCCCAGCATTTT.

At least ten counts were recorded for this clonotype. The V and J genes are TRBV2 and TRBJ2-2, with 7 bases identical to TRBD2. Germline CDR1 reads SNHLY; CDR2 reads FYNNEI. The CDR3 spans 18 residues. With V trimmed by 3 bases and J by 0 bases, 10 bases remained unmatched. The CDR3 is CASSEGRGDHPNTGELFF. As DNA, the CDR3 is TGTGCCAGCAGTGAGGGACGGGGGGACCATCCGAACACCGGGGAGCTGTTTTTT.